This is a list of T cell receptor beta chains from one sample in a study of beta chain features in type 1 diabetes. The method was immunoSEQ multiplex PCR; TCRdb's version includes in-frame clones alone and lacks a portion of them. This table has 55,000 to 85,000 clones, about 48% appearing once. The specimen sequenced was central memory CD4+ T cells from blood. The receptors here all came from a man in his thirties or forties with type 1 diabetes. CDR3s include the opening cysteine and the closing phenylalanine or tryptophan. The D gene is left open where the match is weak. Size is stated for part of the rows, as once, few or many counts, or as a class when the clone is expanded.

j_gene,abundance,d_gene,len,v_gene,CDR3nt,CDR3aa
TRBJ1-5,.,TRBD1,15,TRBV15,TGTGCCACCAGCAGAGATCTGACAGGGCATCAGCCCCAGCATTTT,CATSRDLTGHQPQHF
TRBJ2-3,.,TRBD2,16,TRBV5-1,TGCGCCAGCAGCTGGGGGACTAGCGGGGGCGCAGATACGCAGTATTTT,CASSWGTSGGADTQYF
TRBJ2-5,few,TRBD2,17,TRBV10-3,TGTGCCATCAGTGACAGGACTAGCGGGAGGTCCCAAGAGACCCAGTACTTC,CAISDRTSGRSQETQYF
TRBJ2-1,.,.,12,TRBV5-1,TGCGCCAGCAGTCCAACGGACAATGAGCAGTTCTTC,CASSPTDNEQFF
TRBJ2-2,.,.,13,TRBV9,TGTGCCAGCAAGCGGGCGAACACCGGGGAGCTGTTTTTT,CASKRANTGELFF
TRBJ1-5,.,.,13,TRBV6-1,TGTGCCAGCAGTGAAGGCAGGTTGCGGCCCCAGCATTTT,CASSEGRLRPQHF
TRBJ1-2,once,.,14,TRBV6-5,TGTGCCAGCAGTTACCGAGGGGGATCAAATGGCTACACCTTC,CASSYRGGSNGYTF
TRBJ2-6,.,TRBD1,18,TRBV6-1,TGTGCCAGCAGTGCAACAGGGGGCGTTAGCTCTGGGGCCAACGTCCTGACTTTC,CASSATGGVSSGANVLTF
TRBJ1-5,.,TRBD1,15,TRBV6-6,TGTGCCAGCAGAAGCATGACAGGGGTGGATCAGCCCCAGCATTTT,CASRSMTGVDQPQHF
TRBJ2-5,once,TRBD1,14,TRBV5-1,TGCGCCAGCAGCCCACAGGGGGCCGAGGAGACCCAGTACTTC,CASSPQGAEETQYF
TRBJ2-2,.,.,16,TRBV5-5,TGTGCCAGCAGCCTGGCGCCTAGCGTGAACACCGGGGAGCTGTTTTTT,CASSLAPSVNTGELFF
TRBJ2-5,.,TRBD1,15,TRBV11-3,TGTGCCAGCAGCTTAGGCACAGGGGGCAGGGAGACCCAGTACTTC,CASSLGTGGRETQYF
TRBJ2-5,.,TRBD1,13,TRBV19,TGTGCCAGTAGTCCGGACAGGGTGGAGACCCAGTACTTC,CASSPDRVETQYF
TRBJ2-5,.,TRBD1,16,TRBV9,TGTGCCAGCAGCGTGGGTCCAGGGGGCCCCCAAGAGACCCAGTACTTC,CASSVGPGGPQETQYF
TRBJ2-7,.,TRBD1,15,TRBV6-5,TGTGCCAGCAGTTACTCTGGGACAGGGTCCTACGAGCAGTACTTC,CASSYSGTGSYEQYF
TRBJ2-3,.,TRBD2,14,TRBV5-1,TGCGCCAGCAGCTCGGGGGGGTCCACAGATACGCAGTATTTT,CASSSGGSTDTQYF
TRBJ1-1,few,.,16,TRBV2,TGTGCCAGCAGTGAAAGAGAAACCCGGGGGAACACTGAAGCTTTCTTT,CASSERETRGNTEAFF
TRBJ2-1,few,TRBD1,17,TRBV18,TGTGCCAGCTCACCAAGGGCCGGGACAGGGGTGACCAATGAGCAGTTCTTC,CASSPRAGTGVTNEQFF
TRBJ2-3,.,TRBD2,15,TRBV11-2,TGTGCCAGCAGCGGAGGACTAGTTTTCACAGATACGCAGTATTTT,CASSGGLVFTDTQYF
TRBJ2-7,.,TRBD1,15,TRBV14,TGTGCCAGCAGCACCTGGACAGGGGGCCCCAACGAGCAGTACTTC,CASSTWTGGPNEQYF
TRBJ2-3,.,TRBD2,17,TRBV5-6,TGTGCCAGCAGCTTGGCCCCGGGACTAGCGGTCACAGATACGCAGTATTTT,CASSLAPGLAVTDTQYF
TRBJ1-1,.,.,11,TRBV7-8,TGTGCCAGCAGCTCGACAGAAATAGCTTTCTTT,CASSSTEIAFF
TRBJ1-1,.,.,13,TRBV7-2,TGTGCCAGCAGCTTCAGTGATTACACTGAAGCTTTCTTT,CASSFSDYTEAFF
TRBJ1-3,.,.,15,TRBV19,TGTGCCAGTAGTACCTCGGGGGGCAAGGGAAACACCATATATTTT,CASSTSGGKGNTIYF
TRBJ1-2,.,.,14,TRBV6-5,TGTGCCAGCACCGACCTTCAGGGGCCCTATGGCTACACCTTC,CASTDLQGPYGYTF
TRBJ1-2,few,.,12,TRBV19,TGTGCCAGTCGGGAACGGGAATCTGGCTACACCTTC,CASRERESGYTF
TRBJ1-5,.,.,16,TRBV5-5,TGTGCCAGCAGCTTGGTGCCGGGGGTTCGGAATCAGCCCCAGCATTTT,CASSLVPGVRNQPQHF
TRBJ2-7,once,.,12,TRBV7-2,TGTGCCAGCAGCTTAGGACTAGGCGAGCAGTACTTC,CASSLGLGEQYF
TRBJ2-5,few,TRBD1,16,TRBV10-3,TGTGCCATCAGTGACCCCGGGACAGGGGCTGGGGAGACCCAGTACTTC,CAISDPGTGAGETQYF
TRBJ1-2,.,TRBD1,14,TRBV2,TGTGCCAGCAGTAAGACAGGGGCCCCGTATGGCTACACCTTC,CASSKTGAPYGYTF
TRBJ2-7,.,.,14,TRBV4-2,TGTGCCAGCAGCCAAGGTCAGGGAACCTACGAGCAGTACTTC,CASSQGQGTYEQYF
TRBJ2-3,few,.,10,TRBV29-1,TGCAGCGGGGGCATCCATACGCAGTATTTT,CSGGIHTQYF
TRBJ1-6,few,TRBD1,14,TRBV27,TGTGCCAGCACCCCAGGGGGTTTTAATTCACCCCTCCACTTT,CASTPGGFNSPLHF
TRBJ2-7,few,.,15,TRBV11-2,TGTGCCAGCAGCACCCAGCGTGAGCGATCCGGCGGGCAGTACTTC,CASSTQRERSGGQYF
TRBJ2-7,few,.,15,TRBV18,TGTGCCAGCTCGCATGACATGGTGGCGATCTACGAGCAGTACTTC,CASSHDMVAIYEQYF
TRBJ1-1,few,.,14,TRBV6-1,TGTGCCAGCAGCCTAACGGGGGGCATCACTGAAGCTTTCTTT,CASSLTGGITEAFF
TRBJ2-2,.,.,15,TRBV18,TGTGCCAGCTTCCCGCCACAGGGCGGCACCGGGGAGCTGTTTTTT,CASFPPQGGTGELFF
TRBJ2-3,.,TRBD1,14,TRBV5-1,TGCGCCAGCAGTTCGGACAGGGGCGCAGATACGCAGTATTTT,CASSSDRGADTQYF
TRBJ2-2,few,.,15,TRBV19,TGTGCCAGTAGTATAGATCCGACACCCACCGGGGAGCTGTTTTTT,CASSIDPTPTGELFF
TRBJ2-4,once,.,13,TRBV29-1,TGCAGCGTTGAACAGGCAGCCAAAAACATTCAGTACTTC,CSVEQAAKNIQYF
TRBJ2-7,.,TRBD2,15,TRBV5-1,TGCGCCAGCAGCTTGGGACTAGCAGCCTCCTACGAGCAGTACTTC,CASSLGLAASYEQYF